The next 16 T cell receptor beta chains were all read from a single sample in a study of PD-L1 blockade in urothelial cancer. Sequencing was performed with immunoSEQ multiplex PCR; in TCRdb, only in-frame clones are kept and a portion is missing. The repertoire consists of some 40,000 clones, with around four fifths occurring once and the leading ten covering more than 9%. Sample time point: peripheral blood 6 weeks after treatment start. Source: PBMCs, taken around atezolizumab (anti-PD-L1) treatment. The receptors originated from a man aged 40-49 years with urothelial cancer.

V is TRBV9 and J is TRBJ2-5; 8 bases are shared with TRBD1. The J call could be wrong; TRBJ2-7 is a better fit for the DNA end. The CDR3 loop spans 16 amino acids. The germline CDR1 and CDR2 sequences are SGDLS and YYNGEE. The CDR3 spells CASSVDSRTGIYEQYF. The CDR3 DNA reads as TGTGCCAGCAGCGTAGATTCGCGGACAGGGATCTACGAGCAGTACTTC.

The rearrangement links TRBV28 to TRBJ2-1, with 8 bases that match TRBD2. Germline CDR1 and CDR2: MDHEN and SYDVKM. J was trimmed by 8 bases and V by 2 bases; bases with no gene match: 8. There are 15 residues in the CDR3. The CDR3 DNA sequence: TGTGCCAGCAGTTTAATAACGGGAGGGTCTGATGAGCAGTTCTTC. Its protein is CASSLITGGSDEQFF.

About this clone itself: At one boundary the junction diverges from the germline segment, which might be a read error. The chain recombines TRBV9 with TRBJ1-2, with D perhaps matching TRBD1 (6 bases). The germline CDR1 and CDR2 sequences are SGDLS and YYNGEE. This CDR3 region has 12 residues. CDR3 sequence: CASSVPDGGLFF. The CDR3 DNA sequence: TGTGCCAGCAGCGTCCCAGACGGGGGGCTGTTTTTC.

The CDR3 is CASSSPEGNRDIHRETQYF. The CDR3 DNA sequence: TGTGCCAGCAGCTCCCCGGAGGGGAATAGAGACATCCACAGGGAGACCCAGTACTTC. The chain joins TRBV9 to TRBJ2-5; perhaps TRBD2 as D (6 bases). The CDR3 has 19 residues. Germline V lookup: CDR1 SGDLS, CDR2 YYNGEE. V lost 4 bases to trimming and J lost 5 bases, with 30 bases between them.

The chain is built from TRBV28 and TRBJ1-3; D is ambiguous. Germline CDR1 is MDHEN and CDR2 is SYDVKM. The CDR3 runs to 14 residues. Trimming took off 6 bases at V and 0 bases at J, with 9 bases between the two ends. The CDR3 loop reads CASRGPNSGNTIYF. Here the CDR3 DNA reads TGTGCCAGCAGGGGCCCCAACTCTGGAAACACCATATATTTT. Together with reference TRBV28 and TRBJ1-3, the CDR3 gives the full variable domain: DVKVTQSSRYLVKRTGEKVFLECVQDMDHENMFWYRQDPGLGLRLIYFSYDVKMKEKGDIPEGYSVSREKKERFSLILESASTNQTSMYLCASRGPNSGNTIYFGEGSWLTVV.

J is TRBJ2-7 and V is TRBV7-8, with 8 positions matching TRBD2. The CDR3 loop spans 14 amino acids. The germline gives CDR1 SGHVS, CDR2 FQNEAQ. Losses at the gene ends were 8 bases for V and 3 bases for J; bases not matched to a gene: 9. CDR3 in DNA: TGTGCCAGCCGGTCCAGTAGCGGGGACTACGAGCAGTACTTC. It codes for CASRSSSGDYEQYF.

The chain joins TRBV10-3 to TRBJ2-5; perhaps TRBD1 as D (6 bases). The length of the CDR3 is 11 residues. V lost 10 bases and J lost 5, with 11 bases in between. The germline V gene has CDR1 ENHRY and CDR2 SYGVKD. The CDR3 DNA reads TGTGCCACCGCTACAGGGGAGACCCAGTACTTC. It yields the protein CATATGETQYF.

The chain couples TRBV11-1 to TRBJ2-3, with unresolved D. Germline lookup yields CDR1 SGHAT and CDR2 FQDESV (reference sequence). The CDR3 consists of 14 residues. V was clipped by 1 base and J by 2 bases, with 7 bases between them. The DNA for the CDR3 is TGTGCCAGCAGCTTAGATGTCTACACAGATACGCAGTATTTT. It yields the protein CASSLDVYTDTQYF.

This clone has a handful of counts. This rearrangement joins TRBV5-6 to TRBJ1-4; D might be TRBD1 (6 bases). Trimming took 2 bases from V and 0 from J, leaving 11 bases between them. The germline V gene has CDR1 SGHDT and CDR2 YYEEEE. There are 16 residues in the CDR3. The CDR3 DNA reads as TGTGCCAGCAGCTTATCGACAGGAACAACTAATGAAAAACTGTTTTTT. Amino acids: CASSLSTGTTNEKLFF. The full variable domain, its missing parts supplied by reference TRBV5-6 and TRBJ1-4, is DAGVTQSPTHLIKTRGQQVTLRCSPKSGHDTVSWYQQALGQGPQFIFQYYEEEERQRGNFPDRFSGHQFPNYSSELNVNALLLGDSALYLCASSLSTGTTNEKLFFGSGTQLSVL.

The rearrangement uses TRBV28 and TRBJ2-5, with 7 bases that match TRBD2. Germline loops: CDR1 MDHEN, CDR2 SYDVKM. Trimming took 3 bases from V and 1 from J; bases not matched to a gene: 14. The CDR3 runs to 18 residues. The CDR3: CASSLGLQEGGGQETQYF. In nucleotides, the CDR3 is TGTGCCAGCAGTTTGGGACTCCAAGAGGGCGGGGGCCAAGAGACCCAGTACTTC.

The J gene is TRBJ1-2, the V gene TRBV2; 7 nucleotides align to TRBD1. The length of the CDR3 is 15 residues. Germline V gene data show CDR1 as SNHLY and CDR2 as FYNNEI. V was clipped by 4 bases and J by 1 base; unmatched bases: 6. CDR3 in DNA: TGTGCCAGCAGTGCTAGGTGGGACAGTAACTATGGCTACACCTTC. The encoded protein is CASSARWDSNYGYTF.

The genes are TRBV11-2 and TRBJ2-2; a possible D gene is TRBD2 (6 bases). V lost 4 bases to trimming and J lost 10 bases, with 19 bases between them. Germline assignment: CDR1 SGHAT and CDR2 FQNNGV. The CDR3 is 15 amino acids. The CDR3 region has the DNA TGTGCCAGCAGCTCGAGCCGGGGGATTAACGAGGAGCTGTTTTTT. Encoded protein: CASSSSRGINEELFF.

The V call is TRBV27, the J call TRBJ2-7; TRBD2 matches 9 bases. CDR3 length: 15 residues. The V gene end was trimmed by 6 bases and the J gene end by 0 bases; junction bases not matched to a gene: 6. Germline CDR1 is MNHEY and CDR2 is SMNVEV (reference sequence). CDR3 loop: CASSLSSGTSYEQYF. The DNA of the CDR3 is TGTGCCAGCAGCCTTTCTAGCGGGACCTCCTACGAGCAGTACTTC.

The chain combines TRBV27 with TRBJ2-7; 12 nucleotides match TRBD2. V lost 9 bases and J lost 6; bases outside the gene matches: 6. Germline values: CDR1 MNHEY, CDR2 SMNVEV (reference sequence). CDR3 length equals 13 residues. CDR3 nucleotide sequence: TGTGCCAGTAAACTAGCGGGAGGATCCGAGCAGTACTTC. This encodes CASKLAGGSEQYF.

V is TRBV11-2 and J is TRBJ2-5; a weak D match, TRBD2 (6 bases). Germline V lookup: CDR1 SGHAT, CDR2 FQNNGV. The CDR3 is 13 amino acids. V lost 8 bases, J lost 7 bases, and 17 bases lay in between. The CDR3 here is CASQSGTGGTQYF. The DNA of the CDR3 is TGTGCCAGCCAATCCGGGACCGGGGGGACCCAGTACTTC.

V is TRBV6-4 and J is TRBJ1-2; TRBD1 matches 9 bases. Germline V lookup: CDR1 MRHNA, CDR2 SNTAGT. CDR3 size: 14 residues. Trimming removed 5 bases from V and 5 bases from J; junction bases left unmatched: 6. The CDR3 reads CASSPTGTGYGYTF. Written as DNA, the CDR3 is TGTGCCAGCAGTCCGACCGGGACAGGGTATGGCTACACCTTC.